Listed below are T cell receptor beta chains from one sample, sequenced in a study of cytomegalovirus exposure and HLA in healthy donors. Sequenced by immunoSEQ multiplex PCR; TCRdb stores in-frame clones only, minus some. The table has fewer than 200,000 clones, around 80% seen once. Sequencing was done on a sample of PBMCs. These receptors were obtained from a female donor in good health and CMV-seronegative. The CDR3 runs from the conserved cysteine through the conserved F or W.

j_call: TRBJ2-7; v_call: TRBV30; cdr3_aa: CAWSVGGHSYEQYF
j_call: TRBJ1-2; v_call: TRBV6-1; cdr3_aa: CASSNPGTGTYGYTF
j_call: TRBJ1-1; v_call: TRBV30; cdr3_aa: CAWRYLGVLNTEAFF
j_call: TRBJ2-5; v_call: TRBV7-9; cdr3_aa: CASSPGLSETQYF
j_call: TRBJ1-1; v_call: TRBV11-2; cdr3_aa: CASSLDRQGTEAFF
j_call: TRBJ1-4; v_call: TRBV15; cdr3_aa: CATSSRRTGTQNEKLFF
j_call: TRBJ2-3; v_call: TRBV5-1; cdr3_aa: CASSLDQRVPDTQYF
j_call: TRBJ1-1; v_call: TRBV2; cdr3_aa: CASKGQGSSEAFF
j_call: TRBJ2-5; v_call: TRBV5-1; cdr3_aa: CASSSDPSGQETQYF
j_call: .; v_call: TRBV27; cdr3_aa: CATIFLAGGYYEQYF
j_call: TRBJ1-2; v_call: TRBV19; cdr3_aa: CASSISPDRYGYTF
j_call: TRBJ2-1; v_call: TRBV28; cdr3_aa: CASSLWTGSRNEQFF
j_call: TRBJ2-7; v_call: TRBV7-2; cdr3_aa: CASSLEAGGSYEQYF
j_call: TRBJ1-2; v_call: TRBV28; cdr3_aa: CASTNHAGGNTF
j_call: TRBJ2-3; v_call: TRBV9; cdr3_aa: CASSVSPGTTGTDTQYF